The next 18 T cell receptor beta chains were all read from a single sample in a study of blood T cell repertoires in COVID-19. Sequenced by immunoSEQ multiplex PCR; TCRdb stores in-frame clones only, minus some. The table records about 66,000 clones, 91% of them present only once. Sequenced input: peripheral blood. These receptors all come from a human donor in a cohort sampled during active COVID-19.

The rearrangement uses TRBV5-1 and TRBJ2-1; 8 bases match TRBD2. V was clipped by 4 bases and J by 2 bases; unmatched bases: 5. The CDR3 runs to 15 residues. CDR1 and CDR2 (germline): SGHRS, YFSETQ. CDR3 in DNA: TGCGCCAGCAGCCCTACTAGCGGAACCTACAATGAGCAGTTCTTC. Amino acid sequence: CASSPTSGTYNEQFF.

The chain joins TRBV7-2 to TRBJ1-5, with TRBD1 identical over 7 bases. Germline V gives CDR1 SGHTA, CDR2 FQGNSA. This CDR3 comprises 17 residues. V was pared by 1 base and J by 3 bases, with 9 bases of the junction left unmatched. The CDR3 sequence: CASSLVVITGDNQPQHF. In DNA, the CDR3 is TGTGCCAGCAGCTTAGTAGTCATAACAGGGGACAATCAGCCCCAGCATTTT.

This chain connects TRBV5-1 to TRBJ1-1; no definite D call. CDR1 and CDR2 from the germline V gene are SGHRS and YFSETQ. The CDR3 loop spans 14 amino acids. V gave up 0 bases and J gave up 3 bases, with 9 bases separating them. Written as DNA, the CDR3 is TGCGCCAGCAGCTTGGCCGGGGTGGACACTGAAGCTTTCTTT. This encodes CASSLAGVDTEAFF.

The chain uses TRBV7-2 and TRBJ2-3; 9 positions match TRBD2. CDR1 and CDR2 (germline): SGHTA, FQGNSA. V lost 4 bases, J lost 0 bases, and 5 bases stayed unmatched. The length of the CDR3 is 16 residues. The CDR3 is CASSSIAGASTDTQYF. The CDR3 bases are TGTGCCAGCAGCTCCATAGCGGGAGCTAGCACAGATACGCAGTATTTT. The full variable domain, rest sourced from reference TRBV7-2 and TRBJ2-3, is GAGVSQSPSNKVTEKGKDVELRCDPISGHTALYWYRQSLGQGLEFLIYFQGNSAPDKSGLPSDRFSAERTGGSVSTLTIQRTQQEDSAVYLCASSSIAGASTDTQYFGPGTRLTVL.

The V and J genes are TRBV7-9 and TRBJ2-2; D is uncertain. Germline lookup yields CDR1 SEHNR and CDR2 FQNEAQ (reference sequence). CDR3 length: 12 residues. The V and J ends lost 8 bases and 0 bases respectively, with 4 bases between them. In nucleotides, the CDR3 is TGTGCCAGCGCGGCGAACACCGGGGAGCTGTTTTTT. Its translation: CASAANTGELFF.

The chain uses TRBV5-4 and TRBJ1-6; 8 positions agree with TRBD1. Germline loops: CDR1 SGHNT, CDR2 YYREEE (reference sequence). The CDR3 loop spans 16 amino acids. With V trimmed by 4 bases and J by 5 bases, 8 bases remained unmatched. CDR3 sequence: CASSNTRTGHNSPLHF. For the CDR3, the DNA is TGTGCCAGCAGCAATACTAGGACAGGGCATAATTCACCCCTCCACTTT.

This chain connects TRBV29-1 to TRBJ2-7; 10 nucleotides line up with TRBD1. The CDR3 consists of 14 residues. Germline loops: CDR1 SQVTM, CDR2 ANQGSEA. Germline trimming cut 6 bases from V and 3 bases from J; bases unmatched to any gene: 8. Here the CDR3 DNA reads TGCAGCGTCCACACGGGACAGGGGATCTACGAGCAGTACTTC. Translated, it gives CSVHTGQGIYEQYF.

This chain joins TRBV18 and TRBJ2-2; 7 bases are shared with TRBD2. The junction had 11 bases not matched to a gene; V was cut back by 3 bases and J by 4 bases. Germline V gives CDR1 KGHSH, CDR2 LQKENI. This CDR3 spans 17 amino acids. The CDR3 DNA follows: TGTGCCAGCTCACCGCGGGGGATTATAACGTCCACCGGGGAGCTGTTTTTT. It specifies CASSPRGIITSTGELFF.

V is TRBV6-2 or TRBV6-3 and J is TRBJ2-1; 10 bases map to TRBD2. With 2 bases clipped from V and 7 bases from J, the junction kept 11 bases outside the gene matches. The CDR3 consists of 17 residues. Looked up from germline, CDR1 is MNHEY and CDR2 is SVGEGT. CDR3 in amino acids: CASSYEASGSSLNEQFF. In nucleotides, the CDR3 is TGTGCCAGCAGTTACGAAGCTAGCGGGAGTAGTCTAAATGAGCAGTTCTTC.

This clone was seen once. For the CDR3, the DNA is TGTGCCAGCAGCTTGGGGTCGTCGGAGAGAAATGAGCAGTTCTTC. Protein: CASSLGSSERNEQFF. V and J are TRBV5-4 and TRBJ2-1; D not certain. The CDR3 length is 15 residues. The V and J ends lost 0 bases and 7 bases respectively, with 14 bases between them. The V gene's germline CDR1 is SGHNT and CDR2 YYREEE (reference sequence).

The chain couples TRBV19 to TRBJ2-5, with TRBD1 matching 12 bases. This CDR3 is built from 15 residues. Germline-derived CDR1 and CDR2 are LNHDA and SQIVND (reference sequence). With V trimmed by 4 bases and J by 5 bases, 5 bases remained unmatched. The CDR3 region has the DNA TGTGCCAGTAGTAAAGGGACAGGGGGCCGTGAGACCCAGTACTTC. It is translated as CASSKGTGGRETQYF.

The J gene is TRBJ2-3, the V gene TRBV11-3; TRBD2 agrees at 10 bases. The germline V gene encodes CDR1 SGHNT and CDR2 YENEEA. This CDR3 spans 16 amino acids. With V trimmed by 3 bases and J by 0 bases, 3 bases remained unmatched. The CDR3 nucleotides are TGTGCCAGCAGCTTCTCTAGCGGGGGTAGCACAGATACGCAGTATTTT. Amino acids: CASSFSSGGSTDTQYF.

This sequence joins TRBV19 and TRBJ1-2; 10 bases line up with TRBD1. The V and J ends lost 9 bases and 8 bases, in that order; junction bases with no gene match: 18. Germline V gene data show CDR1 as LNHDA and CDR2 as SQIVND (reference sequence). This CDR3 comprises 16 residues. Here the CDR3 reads CASSGTGEIFQRGYTF. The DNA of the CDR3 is TGTGCCAGCTCTGGGACAGGGGAAATATTTCAACGGGGCTACACCTTC.

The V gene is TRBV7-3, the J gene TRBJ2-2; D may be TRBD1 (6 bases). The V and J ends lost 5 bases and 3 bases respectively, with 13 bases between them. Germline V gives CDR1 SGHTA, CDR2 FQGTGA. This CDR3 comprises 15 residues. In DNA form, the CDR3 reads TGTGCCAGCAGCAGCCACAGGGCGGACACCGGGGAGCTGTTTTTT. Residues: CASSSHRADTGELFF.

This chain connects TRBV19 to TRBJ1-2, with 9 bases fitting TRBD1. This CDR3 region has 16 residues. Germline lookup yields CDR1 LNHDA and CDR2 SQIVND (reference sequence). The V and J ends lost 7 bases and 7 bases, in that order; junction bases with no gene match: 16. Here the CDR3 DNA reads TGTGCCAGTACCGACCCCGGGACAGGGAATTTATTTGGCTACACCTTC. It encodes CASTDPGTGNLFGYTF.

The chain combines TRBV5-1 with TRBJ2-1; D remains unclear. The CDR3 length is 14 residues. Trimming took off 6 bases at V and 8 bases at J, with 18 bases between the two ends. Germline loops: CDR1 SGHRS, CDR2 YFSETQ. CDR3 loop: CASKLAAPSDEQFF. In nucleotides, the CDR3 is TGCGCCAGCAAATTAGCTGCCCCTTCGGATGAGCAGTTCTTC.

The CDR3 spells CASSPRRTGTNYGYTF. In DNA form, the CDR3 reads TGTGCCAGCAGTCCGCGCCGGACAGGGACTAACTATGGCTACACCTTC. V gene TRBV25-1 combines with J gene TRBJ1-2; 8 nucleotides align to TRBD1. V lost 5 bases and J lost 0; bases outside the gene matches: 8. Germline loops: CDR1 MGHDK, CDR2 SYGVNS. The CDR3 extends over 16 amino acids.

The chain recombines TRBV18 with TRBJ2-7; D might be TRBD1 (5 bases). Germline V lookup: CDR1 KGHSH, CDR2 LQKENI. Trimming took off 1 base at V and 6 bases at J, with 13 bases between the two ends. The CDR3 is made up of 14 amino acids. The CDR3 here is CASSPQLGEGEQYF. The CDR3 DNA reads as TGTGCCAGCTCACCACAGCTAGGGGAAGGCGAGCAGTACTTC.